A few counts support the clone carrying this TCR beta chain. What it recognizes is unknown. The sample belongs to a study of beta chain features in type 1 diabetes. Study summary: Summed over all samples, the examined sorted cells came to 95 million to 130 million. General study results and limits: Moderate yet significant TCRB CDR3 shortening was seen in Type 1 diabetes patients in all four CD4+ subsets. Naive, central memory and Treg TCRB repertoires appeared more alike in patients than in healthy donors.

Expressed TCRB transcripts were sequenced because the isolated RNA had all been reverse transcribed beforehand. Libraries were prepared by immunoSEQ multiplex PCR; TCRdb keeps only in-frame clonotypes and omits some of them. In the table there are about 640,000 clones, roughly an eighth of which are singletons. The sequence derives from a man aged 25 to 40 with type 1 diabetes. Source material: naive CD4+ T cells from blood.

The CDR3 region is CASSLAGTRSKETQYF. The CDR3 DNA reads as TGCGCCAGCAGCTTGGCCGGGACACGATCAAAAGAGACCCAGTACTTC. The chain recombines TRBV5-1 with TRBJ2-5; possibly TRBD1 for D (6 bases). Trimming left V 0 bases short and J 3 bases short, with 15 bases between. This CDR3 is 16 amino acids long. Looked up from germline, CDR1 is SGHRS and CDR2 is YFSETQ.